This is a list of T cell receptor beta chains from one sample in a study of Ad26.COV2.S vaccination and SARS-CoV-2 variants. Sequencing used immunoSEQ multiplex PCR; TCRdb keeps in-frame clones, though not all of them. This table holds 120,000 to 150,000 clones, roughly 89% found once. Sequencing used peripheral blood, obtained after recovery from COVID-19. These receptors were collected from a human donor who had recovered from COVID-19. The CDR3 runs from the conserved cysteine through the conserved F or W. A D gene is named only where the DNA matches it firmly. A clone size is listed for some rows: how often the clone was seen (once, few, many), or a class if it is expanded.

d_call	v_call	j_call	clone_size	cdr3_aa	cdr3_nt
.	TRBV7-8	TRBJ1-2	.	CASSPLKMHGYTF	TGTGCCAGCAGCCCGCTTAAAATGCATGGCTACACCTTC
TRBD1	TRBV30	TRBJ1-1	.	CAWNPGQGAEAFF	TGTGCCTGGAATCCGGGACAGGGGGCTGAAGCTTTCTTT
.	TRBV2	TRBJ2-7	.	CASSDPPDYEQYF	TGTGCCAGCAGTGACCCCCCGGACTACGAGCAGTACTTC
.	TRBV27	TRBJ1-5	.	CASRTVGAGIQPQHF	TGTGCCAGCAGAACGGTGGGGGCCGGCATTCAGCCCCAGCATTTT
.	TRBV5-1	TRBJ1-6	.	CASSLVSGLAIAAGSPLHF	TGCGCCAGCAGCTTGGTGTCCGGATTGGCGATAGCGGCTGGTTCACCCCTCCACTTT
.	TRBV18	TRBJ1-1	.	CASSPQGGRTEAFF	TGTGCCAGCTCACCACAAGGAGGCCGCACTGAAGCTTTCTTT
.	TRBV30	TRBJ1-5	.	CAWGPRNQPQHF	TGTGCCTGGGGGCCACGCAATCAGCCCCAGCATTTT
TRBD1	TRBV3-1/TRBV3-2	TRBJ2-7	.	CASSQTTGRAYEQYF	TGTGCCAGCAGCCAAACGACAGGGCGAGCCTACGAGCAGTACTTC
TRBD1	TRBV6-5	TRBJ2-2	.	CASSATGGTGELFF	TGTGCCAGCAGCGCGACAGGGGGTACCGGGGAGCTGTTTTTT
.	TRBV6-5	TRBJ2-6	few	CASSYLLSGANVLTF	TGTGCCAGCAGTTACCTTCTCTCTGGGGCCAACGTCCTGACTTTC
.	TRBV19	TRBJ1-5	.	CASSIDREGNQPQHF	TGTGCCAGTAGTATAGATCGAGAGGGCAATCAGCCCCAGCATTTT
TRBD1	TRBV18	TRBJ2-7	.	CASSPGQGASYEQYF	TGTGCCAGCTCGCCGGGACAGGGGGCGTCCTACGAGCAGTACTTC
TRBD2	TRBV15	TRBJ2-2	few	CATSRASGGPNTGELFF	TGTGCCACCAGCAGGGCTAGCGGGGGCCCCAACACCGGGGAGCTGTTTTTT
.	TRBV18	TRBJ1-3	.	CASSPQGASGNTIYF	TGTGCCAGCTCACCACAGGGCGCCTCTGGAAACACCATATATTTT
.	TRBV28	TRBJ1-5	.	CASSLSDFSGDQPQHF	TGTGCCAGCAGTTTATCAGATTTTAGTGGGGATCAGCCCCAGCATTTT
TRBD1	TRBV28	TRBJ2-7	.	CASSSDRGGYEQYF	TGTGCCAGCAGCAGCGACAGGGGTGGCTACGAGCAGTACTTC
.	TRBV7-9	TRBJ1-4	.	CASSLDEEKLFF	TGTGCCAGCAGCTTAGACGAGGAAAAACTGTTTTTT
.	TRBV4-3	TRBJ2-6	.	CASSQGSTGRTGANVLTF	TGCGCCAGCAGCCAAGGGTCGACAGGTCGGACTGGGGCCAACGTCCTGACTTTC
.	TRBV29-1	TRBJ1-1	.	CSVVFGEAFF	TGCAGCGTTGTCTTCGGTGAAGCTTTCTTT
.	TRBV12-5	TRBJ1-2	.	CASGLPNYGYTF	TGTGCTAGTGGTTTGCCTAACTATGGCTACACCTTC
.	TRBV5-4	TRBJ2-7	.	CASSLIGNEQYF	TGTGCCAGCAGCTTGATAGGGAACGAGCAGTACTTC
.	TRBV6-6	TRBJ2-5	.	CASNPPGGYQETQYF	TGTGCCAGCAATCCCCCGGGCGGGTACCAAGAGACCCAGTACTTC
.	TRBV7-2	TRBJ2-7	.	CASSLVVAREQYF	TGTGCCAGCAGCTTGGTTGTAGCGCGGGAGCAGTACTTC
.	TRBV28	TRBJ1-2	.	CASSLGREVNGYTF	TGTGCCAGCAGTTTGGGGCGGGAAGTCAACGGCTACACCTTC
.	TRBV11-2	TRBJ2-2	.	CASSLRFLRTNTGELFF	TGTGCCAGCAGCTTACGATTCCTTAGGACGAACACCGGGGAGCTGTTTTTT
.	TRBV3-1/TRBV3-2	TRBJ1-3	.	CASSHGQPTGNTIYF	TGTGCCAGCAGCCACGGGCAGCCTACTGGAAACACCATATATTTT
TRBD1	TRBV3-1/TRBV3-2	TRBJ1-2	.	CASSYNSGQGNYGYTF	TGTGCCAGCAGCTATAACTCGGGACAGGGGAACTATGGCTACACCTTC
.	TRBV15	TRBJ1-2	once	CATSRDGDGLYGYTF	TGTGCCACCAGCAGAGATGGGGACGGACTCTATGGCTACACCTTC
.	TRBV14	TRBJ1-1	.	CASSQRGRLQAFF	TGTGCCAGCAGCCAGAGGGGGAGGCTTCAGGCTTTCTTT
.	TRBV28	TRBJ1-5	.	CASRGTGVQPQHF	TGTGCCAGCAGGGGGACGGGGGTGCAGCCCCAGCATTTT
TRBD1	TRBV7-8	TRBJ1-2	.	CASSLGDRIGGYTF	TGTGCCAGCAGCTTAGGGGACAGAATCGGGGGCTACACCTTC
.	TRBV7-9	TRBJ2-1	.	CASSQNNEQFF	TGTGCCAGCAGCCAGAACAATGAGCAGTTCTTC
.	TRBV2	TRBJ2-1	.	CARRGGPYNEQFF	TGTGCCAGACGGGGTGGACCCTACAATGAGCAGTTCTTC
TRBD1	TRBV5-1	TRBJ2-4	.	CASSQGERAKNIQYF	TGCGCCAGCAGCCAGGGGGAAAGGGCCAAAAACATTCAGTACTTC
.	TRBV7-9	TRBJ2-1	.	CASSTSTPQGTYNEQFF	TGTGCCAGCAGCACCAGTACACCACAAGGGACCTACAATGAGCAGTTCTTC
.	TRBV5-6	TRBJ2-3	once	CASSLDTDTQYF	TGTGCCAGCAGCTTGGATACAGATACGCAGTATTTT
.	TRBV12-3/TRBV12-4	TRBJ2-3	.	CATSAGTDTQYF	TGTGCCACTTCCGCAGGGACAGATACGCAGTATTTT